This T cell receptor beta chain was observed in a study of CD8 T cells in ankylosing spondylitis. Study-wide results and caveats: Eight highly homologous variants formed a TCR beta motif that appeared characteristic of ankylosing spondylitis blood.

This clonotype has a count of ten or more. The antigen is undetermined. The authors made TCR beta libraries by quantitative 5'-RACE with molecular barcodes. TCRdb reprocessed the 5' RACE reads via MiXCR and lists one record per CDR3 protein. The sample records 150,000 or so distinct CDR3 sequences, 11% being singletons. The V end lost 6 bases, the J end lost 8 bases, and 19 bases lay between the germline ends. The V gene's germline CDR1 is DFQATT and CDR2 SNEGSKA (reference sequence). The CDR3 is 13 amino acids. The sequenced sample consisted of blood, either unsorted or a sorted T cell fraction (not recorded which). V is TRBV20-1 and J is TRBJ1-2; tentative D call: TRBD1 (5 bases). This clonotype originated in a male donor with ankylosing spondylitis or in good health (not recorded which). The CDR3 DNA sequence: TGCAGTGCCGAACCTGGGACGGAACTGGGCTACACCTTC. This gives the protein CSAEPGTELGYTF.